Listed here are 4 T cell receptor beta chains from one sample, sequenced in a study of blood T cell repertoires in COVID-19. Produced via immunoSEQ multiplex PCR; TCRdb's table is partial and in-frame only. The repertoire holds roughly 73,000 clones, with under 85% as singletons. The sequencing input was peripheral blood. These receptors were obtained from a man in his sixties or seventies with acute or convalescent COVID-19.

CDR3 sequence reads: CASSAIRGSTDTQYF. The CDR3 DNA sequence: TGTGCCAGCAGCGCCATACGAGGCAGCACAGATACGCAGTATTTT. V and J are TRBV7-9 and TRBJ2-3; D is undetermined. The CDR3 totals 15 residues. Germline V gene sequence: CDR1 SEHNR, CDR2 FQNEAQ (reference sequence). V lost 5 bases to trimming and J lost 0 bases, with 12 bases between them.

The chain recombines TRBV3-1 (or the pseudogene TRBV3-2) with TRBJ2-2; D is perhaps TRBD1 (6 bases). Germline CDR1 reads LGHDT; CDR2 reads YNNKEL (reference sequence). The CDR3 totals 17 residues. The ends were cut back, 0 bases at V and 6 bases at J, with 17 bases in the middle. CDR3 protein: CASSQDLSRGVAGELFF. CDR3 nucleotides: TGTGCCAGCAGCCAAGATCTTAGCAGGGGAGTCGCCGGGGAGCTGTTTTTT.

CDR3 bases: TGTGCCAGCACAGGTATCAATGAGCAGTTCTTC. Translation gives CASTGINEQFF. The chain couples TRBV28 to TRBJ2-1; D remains ambiguous. With 7 bases removed from V and 6 bases from J, the gap between germline ends came to 7 bases. There are 11 residues in the CDR3. Germline values: CDR1 MDHEN, CDR2 SYDVKM.

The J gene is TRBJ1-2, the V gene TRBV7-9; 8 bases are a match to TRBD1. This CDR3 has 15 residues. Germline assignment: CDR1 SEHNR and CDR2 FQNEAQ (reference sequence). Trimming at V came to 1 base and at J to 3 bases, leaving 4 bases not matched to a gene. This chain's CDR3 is CASSLGTGIDYGYTF. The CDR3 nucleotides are TGTGCCAGCAGCTTAGGGACAGGGATAGACTATGGCTACACCTTC.